This T cell receptor (beta chain) was sequenced during a study of cytomegalovirus exposure and HLA in healthy donors. All the people who gave samples were healthy bone marrow donors. Findings and caveats of the study: The study designated about 160 TCR beta chains cytomegalovirus-associated. Later findings reportedly placed an Asian-associated ancestry cluster below the 666-donor mean for N-insertions. Most observed TCR sequences were rare, whereas some public TCRs were detected in many donors.

On this clone: Its cognate antigen is unknown.

It was with 60 Vbeta and 13 Jbeta primers that the PCR ran. TCRdb keeps only in-frame clones here, not all; method: immunoSEQ multiplex PCR. The sample holds some 150,000 clones, about 84% seen once. Germline V gene data show CDR1 as MDHEN and CDR2 as SYDVKM. The CDR3 contains 16 residues. V trimming: 0 bases; J trimming: 6 bases; junction bases outside the gene matches: 5. The sequenced material came from PBMCs. The gene calls are TRBV28 and TRBJ1-6; 7 nucleotides align to TRBD1. The sequence was obtained from a man aged 50 to 59 in good health and CMV-seronegative. Here the CDR3 reads CASSLWRNRGNSPLHF. In DNA form, the CDR3 reads TGTGCCAGCAGTTTATGGAGGAACAGGGGTAATTCACCCCTCCACTTT.